The 3 T cell receptor beta chains below were found in one sample sequenced in a study of blood T cell repertoires in COVID-19. Some clones are missing from TCRdb's copy, which holds only in-frame ones; the method was immunoSEQ multiplex PCR. The repertoire holds roughly 95,000 clones, with roughly four fifths as singletons. The specimen was peripheral blood. These receptors all come from a man in his fifties or sixties with acute or convalescent COVID-19.

The V call is TRBV12-3 or TRBV12-4, the J call TRBJ1-5, with 7 bases matching TRBD1. CDR3 size: 13 residues. The ends lost 5 bases at V and 4 bases at J; junction bases unmatched: 2. Written as DNA, the CDR3 is TGTGCCAGCAGTCGACAGGGAAATCAGCCCCAGCATTTT. Translating it yields CASSRQGNQPQHF.

This clone was observed a few times. This chain links TRBV4-3 with TRBJ2-5; 8 positions agree with TRBD1. CDR3 length: 15 residues. With V trimmed by 4 bases and J by 5 bases, 9 bases remained unmatched. The germline V gene encodes CDR1 LGHNA and CDR2 YSLEER. CDR3 DNA sequence: TGCGCCAGCAGCCCTGACAGGGGAGGTTTGGAGACCCAGTACTTC. Amino acids: CASSPDRGGLETQYF.

This clone came up once. The chain links TRBV7-2 to TRBJ1-4; tentative D call: TRBD1 (5 bases). Germline-derived CDR1 and CDR2 are SGHTA and FQGNSA. The CDR3 has 15 amino acids. V was trimmed by 6 bases and J by 6 bases, leaving 17 bases between them. Here the CDR3 DNA reads TGTGCCAGCAGTAGGAGGGCAGGAGGGGATGAAAAACTGTTTTTT. Protein: CASSRRAGGDEKLFF.